These T cell receptor beta chains were read from a single sample in a study of identical twins. TCRdb itself ran the 5' RACE reads through MiXCR, one entry per CDR3 protein. Counted here are 650,000 to 800,000 distinct CDR3 sequences, over 8.5% occurring once; the ten biggest clones make up about 0.98%. This same sample was also part of a study on yellow fever vaccine responses in identical twins.

The specimen sequenced was PBMCs. The receptors originated from a woman between 18 and 29 years old in good health. The CDR3 runs from the conserved cysteine through the conserved F or W. Each record gives: CDR3 protein, CDR3 DNA, J gene, V gene, clone size, D gene. A D gene is named only where the DNA matches it firmly. Clone size, where shown, is once, few, many, or a class for clones that have expanded.

CASSQGTAPYNEQFF,TGTGCCAGCAGCCAAGGAACGGCACCCTACAATGAGCAGTTCTTC,TRBJ2-1,TRBV4-2,many,.
CSVERRQGGESYEQYF,TGCAGCGTTGAACGAAGACAGGGGGGAGAGTCCTACGAGCAGTACTTC,TRBJ2-7,TRBV29-1,.,TRBD1
CASSLLAGVLNEQFF,TGCGCCAGCAGCTTACTAGCGGGAGTCCTCAATGAGCAGTTCTTC,TRBJ2-1,TRBV5-1,.,TRBD2
CASSLEVAGSTDTQYF,TGTGCTAGCAGCTTAGAAGTGGCAGGGTCGACAGATACGCAGTATTTT,TRBJ2-3,TRBV7-7,.,.
CASSEGPIYGYTF,TGCGCCAGCAGCGAGGGACCGATCTATGGCTACACCTTC,TRBJ1-2,TRBV5-1,few,.
CASSLTGGNHEQYF,TGTGCCAGCAGCCTGACAGGGGGCAACCACGAGCAGTACTTC,TRBJ2-7,TRBV28,many,TRBD1
CAISERAGVSSTDTQYF,TGTGCCATCAGTGAGAGGGCAGGGGTTAGTAGCACAGATACGCAGTATTTT,TRBJ2-3,TRBV10-3,many,.
CASSQDLSGIYEQYF,TGCGCCAGCAGCCAAGATCTTAGCGGGATATACGAGCAGTACTTC,TRBJ2-7,TRBV4-3,many,TRBD2
CAISEPGLVYEQYF,TGTGCCATCAGTGAGCCAGGACTAGTCTACGAGCAGTACTTC,TRBJ2-7,TRBV10-3,few,TRBD2
CSARMLAVYTDTQYF,TGCAGTGCTAGAATGCTAGCGGTTTACACAGATACGCAGTATTTT,TRBJ2-3,TRBV20-1,few,TRBD2
CSARQGDPSGANVLAF,TGCAGTGCTAGGCAGGGGGACCCCTCTGGGGCCAACGTCCTGGCTTTC,TRBJ2-6,TRBV20-1,.,TRBD1
CASSRGFFVYEQYF,TGTGCCAGCAGCCGGGGGTTCTTTGTTTACGAGCAGTACTTC,TRBJ2-7,TRBV28,.,.
CSAYTGGSDEQFF,TGCAGTGCCTATACTGGGGGATCGGATGAGCAGTTCTTC,TRBJ2-1,TRBV20-1,.,.
CATSRGGVRQGNEKLFF,TGTGCCACCAGCAGAGGGGGGGTTCGACAGGGGAATGAAAAACTGTTTTTT,TRBJ1-4,TRBV15,few,TRBD1
CASSPGQNYGYTF,TGCGCCAGCAGCCCGGGACAGAACTATGGCTACACCTTC,TRBJ1-2,TRBV5-1,many,TRBD1
CASSRLTTDTQYF,TGTGCCAGCAGCCGTCTAACCACAGATACGCAGTATTTT,TRBJ2-3,TRBV5-8,.,.
CASSRESEQYF,TGCGCCAGCAGCAGGGAGAGCGAGCAGTACTTC,TRBJ2-7,TRBV5-1,.,.
CASNLSEMGLAGAVF,TGTGCCAGCAACTTATCCGAAATGGGGCTAGCGGGAGCCGTCTTC,TRBJ2-5,TRBV27,.,TRBD2
CASSQETGTSTDTQYF,TGTGCCAGCAGCCAAGAGACGGGTACTAGCACAGATACGCAGTATTTT,TRBJ2-3,TRBV4-2,few,.
CASSLFGKSSDTQYF,TGCGCCAGCAGCTTGTTCGGGAAGTCCTCAGATACGCAGTATTTT,TRBJ2-3,TRBV5-1,many,.
CASRDTSGGFYEQFF,TGTGCCAGCAGAGATACTAGCGGGGGTTTTTATGAGCAGTTCTTC,TRBJ2-1,TRBV6-1,few,TRBD2
CSAGQGGTEAFF,TGCAGCGCCGGACAGGGAGGCACTGAAGCTTTCTTT,TRBJ1-1,TRBV29-1,many,TRBD1
CASSLGMLADTQYF,TGTGCCAGCAGTTTAGGGATGCTGGCAGATACGCAGTATTTT,TRBJ2-3,TRBV6-5,.,.
CSATSNTEAFF,TGCAGTGCTACCTCCAACACTGAAGCTTTCTTT,TRBJ1-1,TRBV20-1,.,.
CATSRVRSGLNHIQYF,TGTGCCACCAGCAGAGTCCGATCCGGGCTAAACCACATTCAGTACTTC,TRBJ2-4,TRBV15,few,.
CASSQAEVSSGLTDTQYF,TGTGCCAGCAGCCAAGCCGAGGTGTCTAGCGGCTTGACAGATACGCAGTATTTT,TRBJ2-3,TRBV3-1,.,TRBD2
CSASLTDSFTGELFF,TGCAGTGCCAGCTTAACGGACAGTTTCACCGGGGAGCTGTTTTTT,TRBJ2-2,TRBV20-1,.,.
CASSYTEYGYTF,TGTGCCAGCAGCTATACAGAGTATGGCTACACCTTC,TRBJ1-2,TRBV7-9,.,.
CASSYSGDPKNIQYF,TGTGCCAGCAGTTACTCGGGGGACCCGAAAAACATTCAGTACTTC,TRBJ2-4,TRBV6-5,.,.
CASGAGGAYNEQFF,TGTGCCTCCGGAGCGGGGGGGGCCTACAATGAGCAGTTCTTC,TRBJ2-1,TRBV7-9,.,TRBD2
CASMLAGARDEQFF,TGTGCCAGCATGTTAGCGGGAGCGAGGGATGAGCAGTTCTTC,TRBJ2-1,TRBV28,few,TRBD2
CASSLEGRGYEQYF,TGTGCCAGCAGCTTAGAAGGTCGGGGTTACGAGCAGTACTTC,TRBJ2-7,TRBV5-1,many,.
CASSSGRAYEQYF,TGTGCCAGCAGTTCGGGACGAGCCTACGAGCAGTACTTC,TRBJ2-7,TRBV12-3/TRBV12-4,many,.
CASSVVGSGSSYEQYF,TGTGCCAGCAGCGTAGTGGGTAGCGGGAGCTCCTACGAGCAGTACTTC,TRBJ2-7,TRBV9,.,TRBD2
CSAPQQGSREKLFF,TGCAGTGCTCCACAACAGGGGTCCAGGGAAAAACTGTTTTTT,TRBJ1-4,TRBV20-1,few,TRBD1
CASSGDRGEYEQYF,TGCGCCAGCAGTGGGGACAGGGGAGAATACGAGCAGTACTTC,TRBJ2-7,TRBV10-1,few,TRBD1
CASSSTGGFSETQYF,TGTGCCAGCAGCTCGACAGGGGGCTTTTCCGAGACCCAGTACTTC,TRBJ2-5,TRBV7-9,few,TRBD1
CATSDSSGDQPQHF,TGTGCCACCAGTGATTCCTCTGGGGATCAGCCCCAGCATTTT,TRBJ1-5,TRBV24-1,many,.
CASSPRTGGSWMQETQYF,TGTGCCAGCTCACCACGGACAGGGGGCTCATGGATGCAAGAGACCCAGTACTTC,TRBJ2-5,TRBV18,many,TRBD1
CASSLGTANEKLFF,TGTGCCAGCAGCTTAGGGACAGCCAATGAAAAACTGTTTTTT,TRBJ1-4,TRBV7-9,many,.
CASCLALGRGGEETQYF,TGTGCCAGCTGCCTCGCCCTAGGCCGGGGGGGCGAAGAGACCCAGTACTTC,TRBJ2-5,TRBV3-1,.,TRBD2
CASSQRRSGGAHLRPTDTQYF,TGTGCCAGCAGCCAACGCCGGAGCGGGGGGGCCCACCTACGCCCCACAGATACGCAGTATTTT,TRBJ2-3,TRBV3-1,.,TRBD2
CASSLDLAGQYF,TGTGCCAGCAGCTTAGATCTCGCCGGGCAGTACTTC,TRBJ2-7,TRBV7-9,.,.
CSARSGGTDTQYF,TGCAGTGCTAGAAGCGGGGGGACAGATACGCAGTATTTT,TRBJ2-3,TRBV20-1,.,TRBD2
CASSPDVAKNIQYF,TGTGCCAGCAGCCCCGACGTGGCCAAAAACATTCAGTACTTC,TRBJ2-4,TRBV6-1,once,.
CSARDVRNLYEQYF,TGCAGTGCTAGAGATGTACGGAACCTCTACGAGCAGTACTTC,TRBJ2-7,TRBV20-1,.,.
CASSQGKPGLANYNEQFF,TGCGCCAGCAGCCAAGGGAAACCGGGACTAGCGAACTACAATGAGCAGTTCTTC,TRBJ2-1,TRBV4-3,.,TRBD2
CASSLARIRQGLILDGANVLTF,TGTGCCAGCAGCTTAGCGCGAATAAGACAGGGATTGATCCTTGATGGGGCCAACGTCCTGACTTTC,TRBJ2-6,TRBV11-1,many,TRBD1
CASSNQRGTDTQYF,TGTGCCAGCAGTAACCAGCGGGGCACAGATACGCAGTATTTT,TRBJ2-3,TRBV12-3/TRBV12-4,many,.